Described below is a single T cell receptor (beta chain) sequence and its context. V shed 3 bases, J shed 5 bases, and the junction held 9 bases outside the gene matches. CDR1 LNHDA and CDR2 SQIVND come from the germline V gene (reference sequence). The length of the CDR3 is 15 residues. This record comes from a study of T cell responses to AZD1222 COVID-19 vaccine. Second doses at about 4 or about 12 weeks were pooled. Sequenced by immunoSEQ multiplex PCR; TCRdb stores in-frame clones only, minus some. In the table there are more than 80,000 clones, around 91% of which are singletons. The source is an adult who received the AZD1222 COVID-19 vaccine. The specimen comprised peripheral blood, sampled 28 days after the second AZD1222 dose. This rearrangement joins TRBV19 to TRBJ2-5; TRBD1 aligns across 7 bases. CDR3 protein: CASSIRFQGDETQYF. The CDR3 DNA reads TGTGCCAGTAGTATTAGGTTTCAGGGGGACGAGACCCAGTACTTC.